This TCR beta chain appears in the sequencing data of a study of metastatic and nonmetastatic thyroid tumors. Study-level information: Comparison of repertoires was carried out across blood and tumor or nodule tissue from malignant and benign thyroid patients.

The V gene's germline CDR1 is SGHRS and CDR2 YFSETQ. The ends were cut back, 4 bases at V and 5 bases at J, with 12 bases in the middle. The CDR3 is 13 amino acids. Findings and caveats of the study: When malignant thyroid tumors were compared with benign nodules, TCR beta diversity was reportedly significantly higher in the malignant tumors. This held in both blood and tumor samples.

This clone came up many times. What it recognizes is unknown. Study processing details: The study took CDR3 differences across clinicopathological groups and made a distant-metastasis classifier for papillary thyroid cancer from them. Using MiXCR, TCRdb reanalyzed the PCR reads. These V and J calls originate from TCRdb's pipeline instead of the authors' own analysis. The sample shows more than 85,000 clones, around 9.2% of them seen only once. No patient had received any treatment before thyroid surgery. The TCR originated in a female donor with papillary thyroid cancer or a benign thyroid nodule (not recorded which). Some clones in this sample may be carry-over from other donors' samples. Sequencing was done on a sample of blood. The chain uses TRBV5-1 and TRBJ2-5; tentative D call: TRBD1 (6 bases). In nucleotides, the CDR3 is TGCGCCAGCAGCATGGGACATTCGGAGACCCAGTACTTC. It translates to CASSMGHSETQYF.